The entry below describes one TCR beta chain. Generated by immunoSEQ multiplex PCR, the TCRdb table keeps only in-frame clones and is missing some. The sample includes 110,000 to 150,000 clones, approximately 80% of them seen just once. The data derive from a study of blood T cell repertoires in COVID-19. The germline CDR1 and CDR2 sequences are MNHEY and SVGEGT. V was clipped by 5 bases and J by 1 base, with 16 bases between them. The length of the CDR3 is 16 residues. This clonotype originated in a woman between 45 and 65 years old with acute or convalescent COVID-19. The rearrangement links TRBV6-2 or TRBV6-3 to TRBJ2-3; a possible D gene is TRBD2 (6 bases). Sequenced sample: peripheral blood. DNA of the CDR3: TGTGCCAGCAGTGACCCCGGAGGGAGAGGCACAGATACGCAGTATTTT. Translated, it gives CASSDPGGRGTDTQYF.